This T cell receptor (beta chain) was sequenced in a study of T cells after yellow fever vaccination. The table lists this clonotype with many counts. Its antigen remains unknown. Findings and caveats of the study: A large majority of primary-vaccination clones showed up again after the booster (around 95% CD4, 75% to 90% CD8). Some clonotypes, a small share, were shared between CD4 and CD8 compartments. Weaker overall was a secondary response that nonetheless peaked faster, on day 5 versus 15.

The 5'RACE template-switching step produced TCR cDNA and added a universal primer site and UMIs. One entry per CDR3 protein, called by TCRdb with MiXCR from the 5' RACE reads. Of 200,000 to 250,000 distinct CDR3 sequences listed, roughly 3.3% are singletons. V lost 2 bases and J 8 bases, leaving 16 bases between the germline ends. CDR1 is SGHRS, CDR2 YFSETQ, per germline. The CDR3 totals 15 residues. Sequenced material: CD4+ T cells sorted from PBMCs, taken 10 days after the yellow fever booster vaccination. The clonotype was recovered from a man between 18 and 29 years old who received the YFV17D yellow fever vaccine. The rearrangement links TRBV5-1 to TRBJ2-2; D is uncertain. The CDR3 DNA is TGCGCCAGCAGCTTACTCACCACCCTCAGGGGGGAGCTGTTTTTT. Translation gives CASSLLTTLRGELFF.